Presented here are 26 T cell receptor beta chains from one specimen sequenced in a study of CD8+CD57+ T cells in acquired aplastic anemia. An expansion of CD8+CD57+ cells by flow cytometry had been shown in patients chosen for sequencing. The template for TCR beta VDJ and CDR3 sequence profiling was genomic DNA. TCRdb re-analysed the reads in MiXCR, keeping a single row per CDR3 protein. The sample shows around 200,000 distinct CDR3 sequences, 48% of them seen only once. Sample: sorted CD4+, CD8+, or CD8+CD57+ T cells (not recorded which) from PBMCs. These TCRs come from a human donor with aplastic anemia.

The rearrangement joins TRBV19 to TRBJ2-7; 10 nucleotides agree with TRBD2. The CDR3 is 17 residues long. Looked up from germline, CDR1 is LNHDA and CDR2 is SQIVND (reference sequence). Germline trimming cut 0 bases from V and 0 bases from J; bases unmatched to any gene: 5. Here the CDR3 DNA reads TGTGCCAGTAGTATAGATCGGGAGCGGGAGGGCTCCTACGAGCAGTACTTC. The encoded protein is CASSIDREREGSYEQYF.

At least ten counts were recorded for this clonotype. The chain is built from TRBV5-1 and TRBJ1-3, with 8 bases matching TRBD1. Germline assignment: CDR1 SGHRS and CDR2 YFSETQ. Trimming at V came to 5 bases and at J to 3 bases, leaving 4 bases not matched to a gene. CDR3 length: 14 amino acids. The DNA of the CDR3 is TGCGCCAGCAGTGACAGGGGACATGGAAACACCATATATTTT. Protein sequence: CASSDRGHGNTIYF.

V usage is TRBV20-1 and J usage is TRBJ2-3; weak D call: TRBD2 (6 bases). Germline V gives CDR1 DFQATT, CDR2 SNEGSKA (reference sequence). V gave up 4 bases and J gave up 0 bases, with 8 bases separating them. This CDR3 comprises 13 residues. CDR3 region: CSATGTSTDTQYF. The CDR3 coding sequence is TGCAGTGCTACCGGGACTAGCACAGATACGCAGTATTTT.

This clonotype was seen a handful of times. V is TRBV28 and J is TRBJ1-5, with TRBD1 matching over 7 bases. CDR1 is MDHEN and CDR2 is SYDVKM in the germline V gene. The CDR3 has 14 residues. The V gene end was trimmed by 8 bases and the J gene end by 4 bases; junction bases not matched to a gene: 8. This CDR3 is CASSGTDLNQPQHF. DNA of the CDR3: TGTGCCAGCTCCGGGACAGACCTTAATCAGCCCCAGCATTTT.

This clonotype was recorded at least ten times. The chain carries TRBV5-1 and TRBJ2-6; TRBD1 matches 8 bases. J was trimmed by 2 bases and V by 4 bases; bases with no gene match: 14. CDR1 and CDR2 from the germline V gene are SGHRS and YFSETQ. This CDR3 comprises 19 residues. CDR3 in DNA: TGCGCCAGCAGCCGCAATCCCGGGACAGGCAAAACTGGGGCCAACGTCCTGACTTTC. The encoded protein is CASSRNPGTGKTGANVLTF.

The chain uses TRBV9 and TRBJ1-5, with D tentatively TRBD1 (6 bases). From germline, CDR1 is SGDLS and CDR2 YYNGEE. This CDR3 region has 16 residues. Trimming left V 2 bases short and J 1 base short, with 13 bases between. The CDR3 protein is CASSVDWDTSNQPQHF. DNA of the CDR3: TGTGCCAGCAGCGTCGACTGGGACACCAGCAATCAGCCCCAGCATTTT. The full variable domain, in which reference TRBV9 and TRBJ1-5 provide the parts outside the CDR3, is DSGVTQTPKHLITATGQRVTLRCSPRSGDLSVYWYQQSLDQGLQFLIQYYNGEERAKGNILERFSAQQFPDLHSELNLSSLELGDSALYFCASSVDWDTSNQPQHFGDGTRLSIL.

The rearrangement links TRBV19 to TRBJ2-7; 11 nucleotides match TRBD1. This CDR3 comprises 14 residues. Germline V CDR1 and CDR2: LNHDA, SQIVND (reference sequence). With 8 bases clipped from V and 4 bases from J, the junction kept 7 bases outside the gene matches. CDR3 sequence reads: CASQRTGGNYEQYF. In DNA, the CDR3 is TGTGCCAGTCAAAGGACAGGGGGCAATTACGAGCAGTACTTC. Drawing the rest from reference TRBV19 and TRBJ2-7, the complete variable domain is DGGITQSPKYLFRKEGQNVTLSCEQNLNHDAMYWYRQDPGQGLRLIYYSQIVNDFQKGDIAEGYSVSREKKESFPLTVTSAQKNPTAFYLCASQRTGGNYEQYFGPGTRLTVT.

A word on this clonotype: At one boundary the junction diverges from the germline segment, which might be a read error. This chain connects TRBV5-1 to TRBJ2-6; perhaps TRBD1 as D (6 bases). CDR3 length: 15 amino acids. Per germline, CDR1 SGHRS and CDR2 YFSETQ. This CDR3 reads CASSAQIEGVSVLTF. As DNA, the CDR3 is TGCGCCAGCAGCGCCCAAATTGAGGGGGTCAGCGTCCTGACCTTC.

This clonotype was counted ten times or more. The chain uses TRBV7-6 and TRBJ2-7; a possible D gene is TRBD1 (6 bases). The CDR3 runs to 14 residues. Germline CDR1 and CDR2: SGHVS and FNYEAQ. Trimming removed 6 bases at V and 3 bases at J, with 15 bases between. For the CDR3, the DNA is TGTGCCAGCAGTCGTTCTGGACAGAGCTACGAGCAGTACTTC. Protein: CASSRSGQSYEQYF.

Written as DNA, the CDR3 is TGTGCCACCACGGGGACAGCTAGCACAGATACGCAGTATTTT. This sequence encodes CATTGTASTDTQYF. This chain links TRBV2 with TRBJ2-3; TRBD1 aligns across 7 bases. Germline V lookup: CDR1 SNHLY, CDR2 FYNNEI. Losses at the gene ends were 10 bases for V and 0 bases for J; bases not matched to a gene: 7. This CDR3 contains 14 residues.

The DNA for the CDR3 is TGCAGTGCCAGCGGTGAACCCGACAGGGTAAGGGAGACCCAGTACTTC. Protein sequence: CSASGEPDRVRETQYF. The chain recombines TRBV20-1 with TRBJ2-5; 7 nucleotides match TRBD1. The CDR3 totals 16 residues. Looked up from germline, CDR1 is DFQATT and CDR2 is SNEGSKA (reference sequence). V lost 6 bases to trimming and J lost 5 bases; unmatched junction nucleotides: 18.

The CDR3 DNA reads as TGTGCCAGCAGCCCGACGGGACAGCCGAGGGGCTACACCTTC. This translates into CASSPTGQPRGYTF. The rearrangement joins TRBV7-3 to TRBJ1-2; 7 nucleotides align to TRBD1. J lost 8 bases, V lost 5 bases, and 11 bases had no gene match. This CDR3 has 14 residues. The germline gives CDR1 SGHTA, CDR2 FQGTGA.

This clonotype was recorded at least ten times. The rearrangement joins TRBV4-2 to TRBJ2-3; TRBD2 agrees at 13 bases. The CDR3 loop spans 17 amino acids. Germline CDR1 and CDR2: LGHNA and YNFKEQ. The J segment lost 3 bases and the V segment lost 6 bases, leaving 9 bases of the junction unmatched. CDR3 DNA: TGTGCCAGCAGTCTTCGACTAGCGGGGGGCGAAACAGATACGCAGTATTTT. Its translation is CASSLRLAGGETDTQYF.

At least ten counts were recorded for this clonotype. The chain uses TRBV12-3 or TRBV12-4 and TRBJ2-4, with D maybe TRBD1 (6 bases). CDR3 length equals 14 residues. The germline V and J ends were trimmed by 6 bases and 4 bases, with 13 bases remaining between them. The CDR3 here is CASSRTEEKNIQYF. The CDR3 DNA follows: TGTGCCAGCAGCCGGACAGAGGAGAAAAACATTCAGTACTTC.

This clonotype was counted a few times. The chain uses TRBV7-3 and TRBJ1-1, with a tentative D call TRBD1 (5 bases). The CDR3 consists of 13 residues. In germline, CDR1 is SGHTA, CDR2 FQGTGA. V lost 5 bases and J lost 4, with 11 bases in between. CDR3 DNA sequence: TGTGCCAGCAGCCCTACGGGGGGCACTGAAGCTTTCTTT. Translation: CASSPTGGTEAFF.

The CDR3 loop reads CASSEWGQGALSSTDTQYF. CDR3 nucleotides: TGTGCCAGCAGTGAATGGGGACAGGGGGCTCTATCTAGCACAGATACGCAGTATTTT. The chain uses TRBV25-1 and TRBJ2-3, with 12 bases identical to TRBD1. V shed 1 base, J shed 0 bases, and the junction held 8 bases outside the gene matches. The CDR3 totals 19 residues. In germline, CDR1 is MGHDK, CDR2 SYGVNS.

This clonotype has at least ten counts. This chain uses TRBV12-3 or TRBV12-4 with TRBJ2-3; D call uncertain. CDR3 length equals 13 residues. Between the trimmed V and J ends, which lost 6 bases and 0 bases, there was a span of 7 bases. This CDR3 is CASRATSTDTQYF. The CDR3 DNA reads as TGTGCCAGCAGGGCGACTAGCACAGATACGCAGTATTTT.

Points on this clonotype: This may be a read error, as it is one base from a much larger clone. This chain joins TRBV5-1 and TRBJ1-2, with D tentatively TRBD1 (6 bases). The CDR3 consists of 14 residues. V lost 4 bases to trimming and J lost 4 bases, with 14 bases between them. CDR1 and CDR2 (germline): SGHRS, YFSETQ. In nucleotides, the CDR3 is TGCGCCAGCAGCGCGGACAGTGTTTCCTATGGCTACACCTTC. Encoded protein: CASSADSVSYGYTF.

This clonotype was seen many times. The V call is TRBV2, the J call TRBJ2-7, with 11 bases fitting TRBD2. The CDR3 sequence is 17 residues long. Germline values: CDR1 SNHLY, CDR2 FYNNEI. V was clipped by 7 bases and J by 0 bases; unmatched bases: 11. In DNA form, the CDR3 reads TGTGCCAGCACCTACCCCACGGGACTAGCGGTCTCCTACGAGCAGTACTTC. It specifies CASTYPTGLAVSYEQYF. The variable domain in full, completed from reference TRBV2 and TRBJ2-7, reads EPEVTQTPSHQVTQMGQEVILRCVPISNHLYFYWYRQILGQKVEFLVSFYNNEISEKSEIFDDQFSVERPDGSNFTLKIRSTKLEDSAMYFCASTYPTGLAVSYEQYFGPGTRLTVT.

This clonotype turned up a few times. The V gene is TRBV7-6, the J gene TRBJ2-5; D is perhaps TRBD1 (6 bases). Trimming stripped 1 base from V and 1 base from J, with 10 bases between. This CDR3 has 15 amino acids. The germline gives CDR1 SGHVS, CDR2 FNYEAQ. CDR3 amino acids: CASSLGRTVQETQYF. The CDR3 region has the DNA TGTGCCAGCAGCTTAGGGCGGACAGTCCAAGAGACCCAGTACTTC.

This clonotype was found many times. This chain uses TRBV7-8 with TRBJ2-5; D not resolved. The CDR3 runs to 14 residues. The V gene's germline CDR1 is SGHVS and CDR2 FQNEAQ. Trimming left V 6 bases short and J 7 bases short, with 18 bases between. In DNA form, the CDR3 reads TGTGCCAGCAGATACCGAGACGGAAAGGGGACCCAGTACTTC. It encodes CASRYRDGKGTQYF.

The sample holds many counts of this clonotype. V usage is TRBV6-1 and J usage is TRBJ2-7; the D gene is possibly TRBD2 (5 bases). The CDR3 is made up of 16 amino acids. With 5 bases removed from V and 0 bases from J, the gap between germline ends came to 17 bases. Germline V gene lookup returns CDR1 MNHNS and CDR2 SASEGT. The CDR3 DNA sequence: TGTGCCAGCAGTTCTACGGGGAACCTCCTCTCCTACGAGCAGTACTTC. Amino acids: CASSSTGNLLSYEQYF.

This clonotype appeared a few times. The CDR3 DNA sequence: TGTGCCAGCAGCTTGGGACTAGTCAGTTCAGATACGCAGTATTTT. It is translated as CASSLGLVSSDTQYF. V gene TRBV7-7 combines with J gene TRBJ2-3; TRBD2 agrees at 8 bases. There are 15 residues in the CDR3. The V segment lost 3 bases and the J segment 4 bases; nucleotides outside the gene matches: 6. Germline V gene data show CDR1 as SSHAT and CDR2 as FNYEAQ (reference sequence).

V is TRBV27 and J is TRBJ1-6; D gene uncertain. Germline CDR1 MNHEY, CDR2 SMNVEV (reference sequence). The V gene lost 8 bases and the J gene lost 5 bases, with 13 bases spanning the gap. CDR3 length equals 14 residues. This CDR3 reads CASEAGYDNSPLHF. In DNA, the CDR3 is TGTGCCAGCGAAGCAGGTTATGATAATTCACCCCTCCACTTT.

V and J are TRBV6-4 and TRBJ2-7; 11 positions agree with TRBD1. V was pared by 6 bases and J by 6 bases, with 1 base of the junction left unmatched. The germline V gene encodes CDR1 MRHNA and CDR2 SNTAGT. CDR3 length: 12 residues. The CDR3 region has the DNA TGTGCCAGCAGGGGGACAGGGGGCGAGCAGTACTTC. Amino acids: CASRGTGGEQYF.

This clonotype occurred many times. The V and J genes are TRBV6-1 and TRBJ2-3; D call uncertain. V gave up 0 bases and J gave up 1 base, with 8 bases separating them. Germline-derived CDR1 and CDR2 are MNHNS and SASEGT. CDR3 length equals 15 residues. The CDR3 DNA sequence: TGTGCCAGCAGTGAAGCGGGGAAGGGCACAGATACGCAGTATTTT. Protein product: CASSEAGKGTDTQYF.